This entry is about one T cell receptor beta chain. Sequencing used immunoSEQ multiplex PCR; TCRdb keeps in-frame clones, though not all of them. The sample holds approximately 200,000 clones, less than 90% seen once. These data belong to a study of blood T cell repertoires in COVID-19. Across the study: Donors in the United States, Italy and Spain gave samples during acute or convalescent COVID-19. The analysed material was cDNA or gDNA that came from T cells, B-cell-depleted T cells, or PBMCs.

From germline, CDR1 is LNHDA and CDR2 SQIVND (reference sequence). The CDR3 is 16 residues long. Losses at the gene ends were 3 bases for V and 5 bases for J; bases not matched to a gene: 11. This TCR came from a woman aged 45-65 years with acute or convalescent COVID-19. The gene calls are TRBV19 and TRBJ2-7; TRBD1 matches 9 bases. The sample consisted of peripheral blood. DNA of the CDR3: TGTGCCAGTAGTATTATACAGAGTGGGGACAGGGACGAGCAGTACTTC. Translating gives CASSIIQSGDRDEQYF.